This T cell receptor beta chain was documented in a study of beta chain features in type 1 diabetes. Study-wide context: Fewer than 110 million sorted cells were examined across all samples.

Naive, central memory, regulatory and stem cell-like memory cells within the CD4+ compartment were sorted using CD45RO/CCR7/CD25/CD127/CD95/CD27. Each of the sorted populations had a purity greater than 95%. The study, taken as a whole, reports: Type 1 diabetes patients had VDJ junctions that carried fewer insertions and more deletions.

Reverse transcribing all isolated RNA meant expressed TCRB transcripts were sequenced. Using immunoSEQ multiplex PCR, the repertoire was profiled, and TCRdb retains in-frame clones only, with some absent. The table has 970,000 or so clones, about a sixth seen once. This clone was counted between two and nine times. No antigen is known for it. Germline and junction disagree at one end, which may indicate a read error. Germline values: CDR1 SGHTA, CDR2 FQGNSA. The CDR3 loop spans 13 amino acids. Sample: naive CD4+ T cells from blood. V gene TRBV7-2 combines with J gene TRBJ2-7, with D possibly being TRBD2 (6 bases). This TCR derives from a woman between 18 and 29 years old in good health. CDR3 in amino acids: CASSQQTSYEQYF. CDR3 nucleotide sequence: TGCGCCAGCAGCCAACAGACTAGCTACGAGCAGTACTTC.